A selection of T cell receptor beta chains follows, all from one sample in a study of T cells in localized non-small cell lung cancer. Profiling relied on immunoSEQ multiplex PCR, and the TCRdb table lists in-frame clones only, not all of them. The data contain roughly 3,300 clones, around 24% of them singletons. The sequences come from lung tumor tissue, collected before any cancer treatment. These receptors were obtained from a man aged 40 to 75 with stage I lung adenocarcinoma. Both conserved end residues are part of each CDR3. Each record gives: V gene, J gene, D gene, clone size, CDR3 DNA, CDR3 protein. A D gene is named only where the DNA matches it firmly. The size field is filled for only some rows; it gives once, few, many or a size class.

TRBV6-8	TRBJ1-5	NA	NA	TGTGCCAGCAGTCCCCAGGGATATGGCAATCAGCCCCAGCATTTT	CASSPQGYGNQPQHF
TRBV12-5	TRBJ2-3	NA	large	TGTGCCAGCAACGGGGCAGCCTATCGCACAGATACGCAGTATTTT	CASNGAAYRTDTQYF
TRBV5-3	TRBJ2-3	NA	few	TGTGCCAGAAGCTTGGTCCTTAGGGGGAGGAACCCAGATACGCAGTATTTT	CARSLVLRGRNPDTQYF
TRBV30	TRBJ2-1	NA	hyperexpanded	TGTGCCTGGAGTGTACTACCCAGGGGTTACAATGAGCAGTTCTTC	CAWSVLPRGYNEQFF
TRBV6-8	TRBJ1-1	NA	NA	TGTGCCAGCAGTTACTCATTAATCCGGAACACTGAAGCTTTCTTT	CASSYSLIRNTEAFF
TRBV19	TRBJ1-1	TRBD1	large	TGTGCCAGTAGGATTACCGGGACAGGATTGAACACTGAAGCTTTCTTT	CASRITGTGLNTEAFF
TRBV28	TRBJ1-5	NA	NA	TGTGCCAGCAGCTCCCCGACGGGGAAAAATCAGCCCCAGCATTTT	CASSSPTGKNQPQHF
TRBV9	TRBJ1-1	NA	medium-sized	TGTGCCAGCCTGAGGGACAATCCGAACACTGAAGCTTTCTTT	CASLRDNPNTEAFF
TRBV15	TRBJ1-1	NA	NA	TGTGCCACCAGCAGAGCAGAGGTCGGCACTGAAGCTTTCTTT	CATSRAEVGTEAFF
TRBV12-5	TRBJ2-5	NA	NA	TGTGCTAGTGGTTTGTCCGGTTTGCCGAACCAAGAGACCCAGTACTTC	CASGLSGLPNQETQYF
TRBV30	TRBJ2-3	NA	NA	TGTGCCTGGAGTGACGGGGACAGCACAGATACGCAGTATTTT	CAWSDGDSTDTQYF
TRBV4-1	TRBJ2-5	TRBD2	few	TGCGCCAGCAGCCAGATTCCCGGGGGGAAAAAGACCCAGTACTTC	CASSQIPGGKKTQYF
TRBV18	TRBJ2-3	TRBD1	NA	TGTGCCAGCTCACCCGGGACAGGGACCCCAGATACGCAGTATTTT	CASSPGTGTPDTQYF
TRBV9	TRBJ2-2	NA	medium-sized	TGTGCCAGCAGGTTTGGCGGGACCCTCCTTTGGGGGGAGCTGTTTTTT	CASRFGGTLLWGELFF
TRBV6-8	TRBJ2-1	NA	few	TGTGCCAGCAGTCTTGACAGCTCCTACAATGAGCAGTTCTTC	CASSLDSSYNEQFF
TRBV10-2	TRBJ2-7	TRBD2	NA	TGCGCCAGCAGTGAGGGGACTAGCTACCGCGAGCAGTACTTC	CASSEGTSYREQYF
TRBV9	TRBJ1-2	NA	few	TGTGCCAGCAGCGTAGTGGCGGGGAACTATGGCTACACCTTC	CASSVVAGNYGYTF
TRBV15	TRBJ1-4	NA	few	TGTGCCACCAGCAGAGATGGATTTGGTAATGAAAAACTGTTTTTT	CATSRDGFGNEKLFF
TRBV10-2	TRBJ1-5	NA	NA	TGCGCCAGCAGCCCTACCTATCAGCCCCAGCATTTT	CASSPTYQPQHF
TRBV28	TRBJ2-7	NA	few	TGTGCCAGCAGTGAGCGCAGGCGAGAGCAGTACTTC	CASSERRREQYF
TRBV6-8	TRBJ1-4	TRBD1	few	TGTGCCAGCAATCTAGACAGGGATGGTGAAAAACTGTTTTTT	CASNLDRDGEKLFF
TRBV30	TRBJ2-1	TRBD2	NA	TGTGCCTGGACCCCGGGGGGGAGCGGTGAGCAGTTCTTC	CAWTPGGSGEQFF
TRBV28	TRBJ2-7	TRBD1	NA	TGTGCCAGCAGCTTAGCCGCGACAGGGGGTGGCGAGCAGTACTTC	CASSLAATGGGEQYF
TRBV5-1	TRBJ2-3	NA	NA	TGCGCCAGCAGCTCGACAGGAGAATCCGATACGCAGTATTTT	CASSSTGESDTQYF
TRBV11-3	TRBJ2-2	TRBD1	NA	TGTGCCAGCAGCTTACGTGGGACAGGGTTCCCCGGGGAGCTGTTTTTT	CASSLRGTGFPGELFF
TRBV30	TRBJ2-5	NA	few	TGTGCCTGGAGTGGGCCCTTCCAAGAGACCCAGTACTTC	CAWSGPFQETQYF
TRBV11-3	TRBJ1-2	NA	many	TGTGCCAGCAGCTGGGCCGCAAACAATAACTATGGCTACACCTTC	CASSWAANNNYGYTF
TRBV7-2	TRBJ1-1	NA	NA	TGTGCCAGCAGCTTAACGGGGGGCACTGAAGCTTTCTTT	CASSLTGGTEAFF
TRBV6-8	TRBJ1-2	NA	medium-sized	TGTGCCAGCACCACTACAGGGAATCAGGGCTACACCTTC	CASTTTGNQGYTF
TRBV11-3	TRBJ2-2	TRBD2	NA	TGTGCCAGCAGCTTGGCAGCGGGAGGTCCCGGGGGGGAGCTGTTTTTT	CASSLAAGGPGGELFF
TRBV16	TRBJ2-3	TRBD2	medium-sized	TGTGCCAGCAGCCGAATACGTCGGGGGGGCGTCGATACGCAGTATTTT	CASSRIRRGGVDTQYF
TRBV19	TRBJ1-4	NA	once	TGTGCCAGTATGGACGGAGGGGCTAATGAAAAACTGTTTTTT	CASMDGGANEKLFF
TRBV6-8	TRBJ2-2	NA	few	TGTGCCAGCAGTTACTCGATAAGGGGCAGGCCTAGGCCCGGGGAGCTGTTTTTT	CASSYSIRGRPRPGELFF
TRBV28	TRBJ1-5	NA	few	TGTGCCAGCAATTCCGGGACCCACTCTTCAATCAATCAGCCCCAGCATTTT	CASNSGTHSSINQPQHF
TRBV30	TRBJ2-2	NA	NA	TGTGCCTGGAGTACACCCGTCCCCACCGGGGAGCTGTTTTTT	CAWSTPVPTGELFF
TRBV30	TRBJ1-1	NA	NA	TGTGCCTGGAGTGTAGCAGGCTCTGAAGCTTTCTTT	CAWSVAGSEAFF
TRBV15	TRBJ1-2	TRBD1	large	TGTGCCACCAGCAGGGACGGACAGGCGGATGGCTACACCTTC	CATSRDGQADGYTF
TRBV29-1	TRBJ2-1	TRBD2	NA	TGCAGCGTTGAAACTAGCGGGAGGTTCGATGAGCAGTTCTTC	CSVETSGRFDEQFF
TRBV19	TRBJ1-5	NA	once	TGTGCCAGTAGCACGTACGATCAGCCCCAGCATTTT	CASSTYDQPQHF
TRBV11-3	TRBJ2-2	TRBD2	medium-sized	TGTGCCAGCAGCTTAAGGGGACTAGCGGGAGTATCGGACACCGGGGAGCTGTTTTTT	CASSLRGLAGVSDTGELFF
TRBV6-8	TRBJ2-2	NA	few	TGTGCCAGCAGTCGTCTACCGAACACCGGGGAGCTGTTTTTT	CASSRLPNTGELFF
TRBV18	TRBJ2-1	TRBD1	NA	TGTGCCAGCTCATACAGGGGCGACAATGAGCAGTTCTTC	CASSYRGDNEQFF
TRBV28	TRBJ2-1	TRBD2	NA	TGTGCCAGCAGTTCCGGGGGGTCCTACAATGAGCAGTTCTTC	CASSSGGSYNEQFF
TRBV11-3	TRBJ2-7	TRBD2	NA	TGTGCCAGCAGCTTAGACTATGCCCCCGGCCAGCGGGGTTACGAGCAGTACTTC	CASSLDYAPGQRGYEQYF
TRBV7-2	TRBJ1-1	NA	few	TGTGCCAGCAGCTCCACCCCCGGGAACGGAGCTTTCTTT	CASSSTPGNGAFF